One and the same sample provided the 29 T cell receptor beta chains below, sequenced in a study of cytomegalovirus exposure and HLA in healthy donors. Primers for the PCR totalled 60 Vbeta and 13 Jbeta. Only in-frame clones appear in the TCRdb table, and some are missing; sequencing was by immunoSEQ multiplex PCR. The sample shows 100,000 or so clones, roughly 79% of them seen only once. The sample taken for sequencing was PBMCs. These receptors all come from a woman aged 40 to 55 in good health and CMV-seronegative.

The chain carries TRBV5-1 and TRBJ1-2; D is perhaps TRBD1 (6 bases). The germline V gene encodes CDR1 SGHRS and CDR2 YFSETQ. The CDR3 has 14 residues. Trimming cost V 3 bases and J 0 bases, with 9 bases left between them. Here the CDR3 DNA reads TGCGCCAGCAGCTACGACAGGACTAACTATGGCTACACCTTC. This sequence encodes CASSYDRTNYGYTF.

This chain links TRBV9 with TRBJ1-2; 8 bases are shared with TRBD1. CDR1 and CDR2 (germline): SGDLS, YYNGEE. The CDR3 contains 13 residues. V was clipped by 3 bases and J by 7 bases; unmatched bases: 5. The CDR3 nucleotides read TGTGCCAGCAGCGGTTCAGGGGGCGGTGGCTACACCTTC. It translates to CASSGSGGGGYTF.

This chain joins TRBV7-2 and TRBJ2-4; 9 bases agree with TRBD2. The CDR3 spans 17 residues. The germline CDR1 and CDR2 sequences are SGHTA and FQGNSA. The ends lost 2 bases at V and 0 bases at J; junction bases unmatched: 5. The CDR3 loop is CASSLFASGVAKNIQYF. CDR3 DNA: TGTGCCAGCAGCTTATTTGCTAGCGGGGTAGCCAAAAACATTCAGTACTTC. The full variable domain, in which reference TRBV7-2 and TRBJ2-4 provide the parts outside the CDR3, is GAGVSQSPSNKVTEKGKDVELRCDPISGHTALYWYRQSLGQGLEFLIYFQGNSAPDKSGLPSDRFSAERTGGSVSTLTIQRTQQEDSAVYLCASSLFASGVAKNIQYFGAGTRLSVL.

The chain joins TRBV7-2 to TRBJ2-3; D unclear. This CDR3 region has 14 residues. The V gene lost 1 base and the J gene lost 1 base, with 6 bases spanning the gap. CDR1 is SGHTA, CDR2 FQGNSA, per germline. The CDR3 nucleotides are TGTGCCAGCAGCTTAGACGGAGGCACAGATACGCAGTATTTT. This codes for CASSLDGGTDTQYF.

The chain uses TRBV7-6 and TRBJ2-1, with TRBD2 matching over 7 bases. Germline loops: CDR1 SGHVS, CDR2 FNYEAQ. The junction had 7 bases not matched to a gene; V was cut back by 5 bases and J by 0 bases. This CDR3 region has 16 residues. The CDR3 nucleotides read TGTGCCAGCAGCGACCTAGCGGACGGCTCCTACAATGAGCAGTTCTTC. Encoded protein: CASSDLADGSYNEQFF.

The chain carries TRBV5-4 and TRBJ2-5, with D tentatively TRBD2 (7 bases). Trimming removed 2 bases from V and 5 bases from J, with 13 bases in between. The CDR3 spans 14 residues. The germline V gene encodes CDR1 SGHNT and CDR2 YYREEE (reference sequence). CDR3 sequence: CASSFRGADETQYF. The CDR3 nucleotides read TGTGCCAGCAGCTTTCGGGGGGCCGATGAGACCCAGTACTTC.

The chain couples TRBV6-1 to TRBJ2-7; 7 nucleotides match TRBD2. Trimming took 1 base from V and 6 from J; bases not matched to a gene: 6. The germline V gene encodes CDR1 MNHNS and CDR2 SASEGT. The CDR3 spans 14 residues. CDR3 bases: TGTGCCAGCAGTGAAGTTCAGCGGGAAGGCGAGCAGTACTTC. Encoded protein: CASSEVQREGEQYF.

This sequence joins TRBV19 and TRBJ2-2; 9 bases fit TRBD1. This CDR3 contains 16 residues. The germline gives CDR1 LNHDA, CDR2 SQIVND (reference sequence). J gave up 2 bases and V 4 bases, and 5 bases lay outside the gene matches. The CDR3, as DNA: TGTGCCAGTAGTAACGGGGACAGGGAAAACACCGGGGAGCTGTTTTTT. It translates to CASSNGDRENTGELFF.

This clone was seen only a few times. The chain combines TRBV15 with TRBJ2-5, with TRBD1 identical over 10 bases. After removal of 1 base from V and 5 bases from J, the junction contained 7 bases not matched to a gene. The CDR3 covers 16 residues. Germline V lookup: CDR1 LNHNV, CDR2 YYDKDF (reference sequence). The CDR3 DNA is TGTGCCACCAGCAGAGGGGGGGACAGGGGCGGGGAGACCCAGTACTTC. Amino acids: CATSRGGDRGGETQYF.

This rearrangement joins TRBV7-2 to TRBJ2-3; D may be TRBD1 (5 bases). The V gene lost 0 bases and the J gene lost 2 bases, with 6 bases spanning the gap. The CDR3 is 14 residues long. Germline assignment: CDR1 SGHTA and CDR2 FQGNSA. DNA of the CDR3: TGTGCCAGCAGCTTAGCGGGGCCCACAGATACGCAGTATTTT. Translated: CASSLAGPTDTQYF.

CDR3 sequence (DNA): TGCGCCAGCAGCCAAGATTTGCGGGGGGGGCTTAACATTCAGTACTTC. It encodes CASSQDLRGGLNIQYF. The chain links TRBV4-3 to TRBJ2-4; 9 bases agree with TRBD2. The ends lost 0 bases at V and 7 bases at J; junction bases unmatched: 7. The CDR3 has 16 residues. CDR1 LGHNA and CDR2 YSLEER come from the germline V gene.

This chain uses TRBV5-1 with TRBJ2-1; 7 nucleotides line up with TRBD1. The V gene's germline CDR1 is SGHRS and CDR2 YFSETQ. The CDR3 spans 15 residues. Trimming removed 1 base from V and 5 bases from J; junction bases left unmatched: 6. CDR3 protein: CASSLKQGVHNEQFF. In nucleotides, the CDR3 is TGCGCCAGCAGCTTGAAGCAGGGGGTCCACAATGAGCAGTTCTTC.

With respect to this clone: The junction departs from the called germline gene at one end, perhaps through a read error. The chain is built from TRBV7-9 and TRBJ2-1, with 10 nucleotides matching TRBD2. The CDR3 loop spans 14 amino acids. Germline V gives CDR1 SEHNR, CDR2 FQNEAQ (reference sequence). The CDR3 protein is CSSSVTGLAQEQFF. The CDR3 DNA reads as TGTTCCAGCAGCGTGACGGGACTAGCGCAGGAGCAGTTCTTC.

This clone has more than one count but fewer than ten. This sequence joins TRBV7-3 and TRBJ2-1, with D possibly being TRBD1 (5 bases). V lost 2 bases to trimming and J lost 4 bases, with 9 bases between them. The CDR3 is made up of 14 amino acids. Germline assignment: CDR1 SGHTA and CDR2 FQGTGA. CDR3 amino acids: CASSLWGSYNEQFF. DNA of the CDR3: TGTGCCAGCAGCTTATGGGGCAGTTACAATGAGCAGTTCTTC.

This rearrangement joins TRBV5-1 to TRBJ1-4, with TRBD1 as a possible D gene (5 bases). The CDR3 contains 16 residues. The V end lost 0 bases, the J end lost 5 bases, and 14 bases lay between the germline ends. Germline-derived CDR1 and CDR2 are SGHRS and YFSETQ. The CDR3 nucleotides read TGCGCCAGCAGCTTGGTCTTCGGGGGGAGAAATGAAAAACTGTTTTTT. Its protein is CASSLVFGGRNEKLFF. The variable domain in full, with the rest retrieved from reference TRBV5-1 and TRBJ1-4, is KAGVTQTPRYLIKTRGQQVTLSCSPISGHRSVSWYQQTPGQGLQFLFEYFSETQRNKGNFPGRFSGRQFSNSRSEMNVSTLELGDSALYLCASSLVFGGRNEKLFFGSGTQLSVL.

The J gene is TRBJ2-5, the V gene TRBV4-1; TRBD2 aligns across 9 bases. Trimming cost V 0 bases and J 3 bases; bases outside gene matches: 5. The CDR3 is 16 residues long. The germline CDR1 and CDR2 sequences are MGHRA and YSYEKL. CDR3 bases: TGCGCCAGCAGCCAAGATTGGCGGGGGGGCGAAGAGACCCAGTACTTC. Translated, it gives CASSQDWRGGEETQYF.

In DNA, the CDR3 is TGTGCCAGCAGGGAAAGTACAGGTTACAATCAGCCCCAGCATTTT. Translating it yields CASRESTGYNQPQHF. The rearrangement links TRBV2 to TRBJ1-5, with a tentative D call TRBD1 (5 bases). V lost 6 bases and J 3 bases, leaving 15 bases between the germline ends. Germline CDR1 is SNHLY and CDR2 is FYNNEI. The CDR3 is 15 residues long. The full variable domain, rest sourced from reference TRBV2 and TRBJ1-5, is EPEVTQTPSHQVTQMGQEVILRCVPISNHLYFYWYRQILGQKVEFLVSFYNNEISEKSEIFDDQFSVERPDGSNFTLKIRSTKLEDSAMYFCASRESTGYNQPQHFGDGTRLSIL.

This chain links TRBV7-2 with TRBJ2-5, with a possible D match to TRBD2 (5 bases). V shed 2 bases and J shed 2 bases, with 9 bases lying between them. This CDR3 contains 14 residues. Germline V gives CDR1 SGHTA, CDR2 FQGNSA. This CDR3 is CASSLYLAQETQYF. CDR3 coding DNA: TGTGCCAGCAGCTTATACCTAGCTCAAGAGACCCAGTACTTC.

The rearrangement links TRBV11-3 to TRBJ2-7; 9 bases agree with TRBD2. The CDR3 is 15 residues long. CDR1 is SGHNT and CDR2 is YENEEA in the germline V gene. V was pared by 3 bases and J by 3 bases, with 6 bases of the junction left unmatched. The chain's CDR3 is CASSFGLAGFYEQYF. CDR3 nucleotides: TGTGCCAGCAGCTTCGGCCTAGCGGGATTCTACGAGCAGTACTTC.

The chain recombines TRBV4-2 with TRBJ2-5; 8 positions match TRBD1. CDR1 LGHNA and CDR2 YNFKEQ come from the germline V gene. V shed 1 base and J 5 bases; nucleotides not matched to a gene: 9. The CDR3 has 16 amino acids. CDR3: CASSQGGGTGGETQYF. DNA of the CDR3: TGTGCCAGCAGCCAAGGTGGCGGGACAGGTGGCGAGACCCAGTACTTC.

The chain recombines TRBV6-1 with TRBJ2-1; D is ambiguous. The CDR3 is 15 residues long. V shed 5 bases and J shed 4 bases, with 15 bases lying between them. CDR1 is MNHNS, CDR2 SASEGT, per germline. The CDR3 sequence: CASSPSAVVYNEQFF. For the CDR3, the DNA is TGTGCCAGCAGTCCATCGGCGGTCGTTTACAATGAGCAGTTCTTC.

This rearrangement joins TRBV5-4 to TRBJ2-2; 13 positions match TRBD2. V was clipped by 3 bases and J by 5 bases; unmatched bases: 4. The CDR3 covers 16 residues. Germline CDR1 and CDR2: SGHNT and YYREEE (reference sequence). CDR3 loop: CASSSGTSGITGELFF. CDR3 nucleotide sequence: TGTGCCAGCAGCTCGGGGACTAGCGGGATTACCGGGGAGCTGTTTTTT.

V and J are TRBV10-3 and TRBJ2-4, with D tentatively TRBD2 (6 bases). CDR1 and CDR2 from the germline V gene are ENHRY and SYGVKD. V was shortened by 4 bases and J by 8 bases, with 15 bases between the two germline ends. CDR3 length: 14 residues. CDR3 nucleotides: TGTGCCATCAGTGGGGGGGAGATAGGTGACATTCAGTACTTC. Amino acid sequence: CAISGGEIGDIQYF.

The chain couples TRBV19 to TRBJ2-7; 8 bases fit TRBD1. Germline V lookup: CDR1 LNHDA, CDR2 SQIVND (reference sequence). The J segment lost 2 bases and the V segment lost 6 bases, leaving 6 bases of the junction unmatched. This CDR3 has 14 residues. The CDR3 reads CASSPGTGAYEQYF. The DNA of the CDR3 is TGTGCCAGTAGCCCCGGGACAGGCGCCTACGAGCAGTACTTC.

The CDR3 sequence is CASFPQGVSYEQYF. The DNA of the CDR3 is TGTGCCAGCTTCCCCCAGGGGGTCTCCTACGAGCAGTACTTC. The chain combines TRBV2 with TRBJ2-7; 7 nucleotides align to TRBD1. There are 14 residues in the CDR3. V lost 8 bases to trimming and J lost 0 bases; unmatched junction nucleotides: 7. CDR1 SNHLY and CDR2 FYNNEI come from the germline V gene.

This sequence joins TRBV28 and TRBJ2-2; 13 bases map to TRBD2. The CDR3 spans 15 residues. Trimming took 8 bases from V and 1 from J; bases not matched to a gene: 1. CDR1 and CDR2 (germline): MDHEN, SYDVKM. The CDR3 nucleotides are TGTGCCAGCGGACTAGCGGGAGAGAACACCGGGGAGCTGTTTTTT. This sequence encodes CASGLAGENTGELFF.

V and J are TRBV25-1 and TRBJ2-2; D remains ambiguous. The germline V gene has CDR1 MGHDK and CDR2 SYGVNS. The CDR3 spans 11 residues. V lost 8 bases and J lost 3, with 4 bases in between. The CDR3 bases are TGTGCCAGCTCTCACACCGGGGAGCTGTTTTTT. Translated: CASSHTGELFF.

The chain combines TRBV7-3 with TRBJ2-5, with D perhaps TRBD2 (6 bases). Trimming removed 5 bases at V and 2 bases at J, with 12 bases between. The CDR3 consists of 14 residues. Looked up from germline, CDR1 is SGHTA and CDR2 is FQGTGA. Here the CDR3 DNA reads TGTGCCAGCAGCGCGGACGGGGGTCAAGAGACCCAGTACTTC. Translated, it gives CASSADGGQETQYF.

This clone was picked up one time. This chain uses TRBV6-1 with TRBJ1-1; no reliable D call. Germline loops: CDR1 MNHNS, CDR2 SASEGT. The CDR3 spans 14 residues. V dropped 6 bases and J dropped 5 bases, with 16 bases sitting between them. The CDR3 DNA is TGTGCCAGCAGCCGCGGAAGTATGAGGACTGAAGCTTTCTTT. Protein sequence: CASSRGSMRTEAFF.